One sample yielded the 9 T cell receptor beta chains listed below, sequenced in a study of T cell clonality in common variable immunodeficiency. Generated by immunoSEQ multiplex PCR, the TCRdb table keeps only in-frame clones and is missing some. The specimen has more than 65,000 clones, none found just once. Specimen: peripheral blood mononuclear cells. The receptors shown here come from a person aged 18-70 years in good health.

Turning to this clone: This may be a read error: a much more frequent sequence differs by one nucleotide. The read ends 3 residues early relative to the CDR3; the germline J gene fills the gap. Other DNA sequences within the sample encode an identical CDR3. The chain uses TRBV5-1 and TRBJ2-1; TRBD2 matches at 8 bases. The CDR3 sequence is 16 residues long. J gave up 0 bases and V 3 bases, and 5 bases lay outside the gene matches. Germline V CDR1 and CDR2: SGHRS, YFSETQ. The CDR3 reads CASSWGLAGSYNEQFF. The covered CDR3 bases are TGCGCCAGCAGCTGGGGGCTAGCGGGCTCCTACAATGAG.

This clone was counted many times. The read terminates 3 residues ahead of where the CDR3 ends, so the germline J gene completes it. The genes are TRBV19 and TRBJ1-6, with 8 bases aligning to TRBD1. With V trimmed by 4 bases and J by 9 bases, 8 bases remained unmatched. The CDR3 extends over 15 amino acids. The V gene's germline CDR1 is LNHDA and CDR2 SQIVND (reference sequence). The covered CDR3 bases are TGTGCCAGTAGTAACCAGGGGGCCGATTTTTCACCC. It is translated as CASSNQGADFSP. The whole CDR3 region reads CASSNQGADFSPLHF. Full variable domain (remainder filled in from reference TRBV19 and TRBJ1-6): DGGITQSPKYLFRKEGQNVTLSCEQNLNHDAMYWYRQDPGQGLRLIYYSQIVNDFQKGDIAEGYSVSREKKESFPLTVTSAQKNPTAFYLCASSNQGADFSPLHFGNGTRLTVT.

This clone showed up many times. The CDR3 end lies 3 residues beyond the end of the read and is filled in from the germline J gene. The genes are TRBV20-1 and TRBJ2-5, with 7 bases matching TRBD2. CDR1 is DFQATT and CDR2 is SNEGSKA in the germline V gene (reference sequence). The CDR3 runs 13 residues. The V and J ends lost 3 bases and 7 bases, in that order; junction bases with no gene match: 8. Partial CDR3 DNA: TGCAGTGCTAGGGTGGCGCAGCGGGGGACC. Translation gives CSARVAQRGT. In full, the CDR3 is CSARVAQRGTQYF.

This clone was observed many times. The CDR3 end is not reached by the read, which stops 3 residues before it; the germline J gene fills it in. The genes are TRBV19 and TRBJ2-6, with 8 nucleotides matching TRBD2. Germline CDR1 LNHDA, CDR2 SQIVND (reference sequence). This CDR3 has 15 residues. The J segment lost 2 bases and the V segment lost 3 bases, leaving 0 bases of the junction unmatched. The covered CDR3 bases are TGTGCCAGTAGTATGGGACTAGCTGGGGCCAACGTC. Its protein product is CASSMGLAGANV. The complete CDR3 reads CASSMGLAGANVLTF.

This clone occurred many times. The read comes to an end 3 residues before the CDR3 does, leaving the germline J gene to fill in the end. The gene calls are TRBV24-1 and TRBJ2-5, with D possibly being TRBD1 (6 bases). This CDR3 comprises 16 residues. Trimming removed 5 bases at V and 5 bases at J, with 20 bases between. Looked up from germline, CDR1 is KGHDR and CDR2 is SFDVKD. Partial CDR3 DNA: TGTGCCACCAGTGTCTCTCCGGGACAAGGGGCCGAGACC. This sequence encodes CATSVSPGQGAET. The complete CDR3 reads CATSVSPGQGAETQYF.

This clone was counted at least ten times. Partial CDR3 DNA: TGTGCCAGCAGCGTAGGTGTTAGCGGGAGTACTGATACG. Translating it yields CASSVGVSGSTDT. The whole CDR3 reads CASSVGVSGSTDTQYF. The chain employs TRBV9 and TRBJ2-3; 9 bases match TRBD2. With the read ending 3 residues before the CDR3 end, the germline J gene is used to fill in that end. J gave up 6 bases and V 0 bases, and 8 bases lay outside the gene matches. Per the germline V gene, CDR1 is SGDLS and CDR2 is YYNGEE. The length of the CDR3 is 16 residues.

This clone has ten or more counts. The CDR3 DNA, read in part, is TGTGCCAGTAGTGGGCCGGGACTAGGCTACGAG. It encodes CASSGPGLGYE. From start to end, the CDR3 is CASSGPGLGYEQYF. The chain employs TRBV19 and TRBJ2-7; 8 nucleotides line up with TRBD2. The read gets to within 3 residues of the CDR3 end, and the germline J gene fills in the rest. Germline loops: CDR1 LNHDA, CDR2 SQIVND (reference sequence). The CDR3 has 14 residues. The trim removed 5 bases at V and 3 bases at J, leaving 6 bases unmatched.

This clone occurred a few times. Sequencing ends 3 residues short of the CDR3 end; the germline J gene provides the rest. The chain joins TRBV23-1 to TRBJ2-7; 7 positions match TRBD1. TRBV23-1 is known as an ORF, though its function is uncertain. CDR3 length: 16 residues. V was clipped by 1 base and J by 0 bases; unmatched bases: 6. This CDR3 reads CASSQFFRQGSYEQYF. The CDR3 DNA, read in part, is TGCGCCAGCAGTCAATTTTTCCGACAGGGCTCCTACGAG.

Ten or more counts support this clone. Read coverage stops 3 residues before the CDR3 terminus; the germline J gene supplies the remainder. The V gene is TRBV11-2, the J gene TRBJ2-3; 12 nucleotides match TRBD2. Germline trimming cut 5 bases from V and 3 bases from J; bases unmatched to any gene: 3. CDR1 and CDR2 from the germline V gene are SGHAT and FQNNGV. The CDR3 totals 15 residues. The sequenced CDR3 bases are TGTGCCAGCAGCGAAGGGACTAGCGGGACAGATACG. As protein: CASSEGTSGTDT. The complete CDR3 sequence is CASSEGTSGTDTQYF.